This note documents a single T cell receptor beta chain sequence. The table lists this clone with a count of one. This clone's antigen is unknown. It has no much larger one-base neighbor in the sample; base qualities were not kept. According to the germline V gene (reference sequence), CDR1 reads LNHDA and CDR2 reads SQIVND. V lost 5 bases and J lost 4 bases; the stretch between them is 5 bases long. The CDR3 covers 11 residues, taking in both the cysteine and the phenylalanine. The sequence is cut down to CDR3 DNA, 33 bases in frame from base 1. These data originate in a study of blood T cell repertoires in COVID-19 (TCRdb year 2020). Regarding the study in general: Collaborator samples came from the United States, Italy and Spain and covered acute and convalescent phases of COVID-19. The prospective study material was composed of cDNA or gDNA derived from T cells, B-cell-depleted T cells, or PBMCs. Where available, HLA class I and class II types were taken from metadata supplied by the sample provider and were not determined by assay-based typing. The repertoires were released in a freely available public database meant as a resource for research on the immune response to SARS-CoV-2. Subjects who had been exposed to COVID-19, were actively infected with it, or had recovered from it provided the deeply sampled blood TCRbeta repertoires that made up the dataset. Sample metadata almost always included a de-identified subject ID, COVID-19 status, age in years and sex. The samples were drawn from the first 160 participants of the ongoing ImmuneRACE study and from about 1,200 subjects provided by 6 global collaborators. General conclusions and limits of the study: The quantity of clinical and demographic metadata differed by source and by participant and was supplied without curation.

The immunoSEQ Assay, a bias-controlled multiplex PCR, was used to amplify TCRbeta CDR3 regions from genomic DNA. In the original analysis: Within the assay, amplification of reference gene primers was used to estimate how many nucleated cells each sample contained. Sequence reads were collapsed and filtered to measure the absolute abundance of every unique TCRbeta CDR3 rearrangement. Productive Simpson clonality was computed per sample as the square root of Simpson's diversity index over productive rearrangements. The table comes from immuneACCESS by way of TCRdb, which keeps in-frame sequences with V and J called. Part of the clones is missing from these tables; in studies checked, under half for an unresolved V gene and the rest for unknown reasons. The V and J calls and clone size were taken over from that table, and D and trimming were inferred from the DNA. This sample lists 100,000 to 150,000 clones; approximately 90% were detected once. Of the sample, 1% to 1.5% falls within the top ten clones.

Whole blood was collected in K2EDTA tubes by collaborating institutions according to the institutions' own protocols. For TCRbeta analysis, collaborators shipped samples in one of three forms: frozen whole blood, isolated PBMCs, or DNA extracted from either of those sample types. The chain is encoded by TRBV19 joined to TRBJ1-2; the D gene lacks a confident call. Sequenced input: peripheral blood. The TCR was taken from a woman aged 80 or over with acute or convalescent COVID-19. The DNA is as follows: TGTGCCAGTAGTGTCTCCTATGGCTACACCTTC. This translates into CASSVSYGYTF.